This T cell receptor beta chain was identified in a study of blood T cell repertoires in COVID-19. Original methodology: Cell counts per sample came from amplifying reference gene primers. Some clones are missing from TCRdb's copy, which holds only in-frame ones; the method was immunoSEQ multiplex PCR. From that table come the V and J calls and clone size; the DNA was used to work out D and trimming. The data show roughly 370,000 clones, 80% to 90% seen once. CDR1 and CDR2 (germline): SEHNR, FQNEAQ (reference sequence). The CDR3 totals 15 residues. J lost 5 bases, V lost 4 bases, and 10 bases had no gene match. Cohort allocation depended upon clinical history that participants reported.

Specimen: PBMCs or T cells enriched from blood (not recorded which). The chain employs TRBV7-9 and TRBJ2-7, with TRBD1 identical over 8 bases. This sequence originates from a woman between 45 and 65 years old who had recovered from COVID-19. Written as DNA, the CDR3 is TGTGCCAGCAGCTCAACACGGACAGGGTTCCACGAGCAGTACTTC. Translating gives CASSSTRTGFHEQYF.